The 5 T cell receptor beta chains below all came from one sample that was sequenced in a study of blood T cell repertoires in COVID-19 (dated by TCRdb to about 2020). The library was prepared using the immunoSEQ multiplex PCR assay. The immuneACCESS repertoire file appears here via TCRdb, limited to in-frame rearrangements. These files lack a portion of the clones; in checked studies, under half of the deficit traces to unresolved V genes, and the cause of the others is not known. A total of roughly 230,000 clones appear in this sample, more than 65% of them only once. Around 3.5% of the sample comes from the top ten. Sequencing was done on a sample of PBMCs or T cells enriched from blood (not recorded which). The receptors here all came from a middle-aged man who had recovered from COVID-19.

The V and J genes are TRBV7-6 and TRBJ2-7; D remains ambiguous. This CDR3 is 15 amino acids long. V lost 6 bases, J lost 3 bases, and 18 bases lay in between. From germline, CDR1 is SGHVS and CDR2 FNYEAQ. The DNA for the CDR3 is TGTGCCAGCAGTCGCACCCCGGTCTTTAACTACGAGCAGTACTTC. Its translation: CASSRTPVFNYEQYF. Together with reference TRBV7-6 and TRBJ2-7, the CDR3 gives the full variable domain: GAGVSQSPRYKVTKRGQDVALRCDPISGHVSLYWYRQALGQGPEFLTYFNYEAQQDKSGLPNDRFSAERPEGSISTLTIQRTEQRDSAMYRCASSRTPVFNYEQYFGPGTRLTVT.

The chain combines TRBV9 with TRBJ2-7, with 10 positions matching TRBD2. V shed 0 bases, J shed 3 bases, and the junction held 6 bases outside the gene matches. Germline V gene lookup returns CDR1 SGDLS and CDR2 YYNGEE. The CDR3 runs 16 residues. The CDR3 spells CASSVGASGGLYEQYF. The CDR3 region has the DNA TGTGCCAGCAGCGTAGGAGCTAGCGGGGGCCTCTACGAGCAGTACTTC.

The chain links TRBV3-1 (or the pseudogene TRBV3-2) to TRBJ2-3; D is undetermined. V lost 1 base and J lost 6, with 8 bases in between. Germline values: CDR1 LGHDT, CDR2 YNNKEL (reference sequence). The CDR3 runs to 13 residues. The CDR3 DNA follows: TGTGCCAGCAGCCAAGGTATCTACGATACGCAGTATTTT. This gives the protein CASSQGIYDTQYF.

The rearrangement links TRBV18 to TRBJ1-6, with D unresolved. CDR3 size: 15 residues. Per germline, CDR1 KGHSH and CDR2 LQKENI. Trimming removed 0 bases at V and 10 bases at J, with 13 bases between. For the CDR3, the DNA is TGTGCCAGCTCACCACCTGACTTATTCGGATCACCCCTCCACTTT. This codes for CASSPPDLFGSPLHF.

A note on this clone: In the same sample, other DNA sequences code for this CDR3. The gene calls are TRBV12-3 or TRBV12-4 and TRBJ2-5, with 8 bases identical to TRBD2. The CDR3 spans 13 residues. With 6 bases clipped from V and 5 bases from J, the junction kept 5 bases outside the gene matches. In nucleotides, the CDR3 is TGTGCCAGCAGCCTTAGCGGGGCGGAGACCCAGTACTTC. This sequence encodes CASSLSGAETQYF.